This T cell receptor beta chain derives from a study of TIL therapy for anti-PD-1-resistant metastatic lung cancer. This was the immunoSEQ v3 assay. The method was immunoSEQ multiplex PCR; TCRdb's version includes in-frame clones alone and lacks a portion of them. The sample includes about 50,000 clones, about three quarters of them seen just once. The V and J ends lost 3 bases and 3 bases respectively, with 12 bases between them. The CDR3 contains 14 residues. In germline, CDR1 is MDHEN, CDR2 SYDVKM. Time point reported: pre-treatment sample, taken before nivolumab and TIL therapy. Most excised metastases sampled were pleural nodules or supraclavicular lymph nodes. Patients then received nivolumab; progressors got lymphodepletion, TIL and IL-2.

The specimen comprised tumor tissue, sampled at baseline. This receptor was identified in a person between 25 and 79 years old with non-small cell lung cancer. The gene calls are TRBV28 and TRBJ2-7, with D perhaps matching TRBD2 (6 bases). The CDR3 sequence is CASSFGTDIYEQYF. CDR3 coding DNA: TGTGCCAGCAGTTTTGGGACTGACATCTACGAGCAGTACTTC. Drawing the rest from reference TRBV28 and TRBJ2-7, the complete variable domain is DVKVTQSSRYLVKRTGEKVFLECVQDMDHENMFWYRQDPGLGLRLIYFSYDVKMKEKGDIPEGYSVSREKKERFSLILESASTNQTSMYLCASSFGTDIYEQYFGPGTRLTVT.